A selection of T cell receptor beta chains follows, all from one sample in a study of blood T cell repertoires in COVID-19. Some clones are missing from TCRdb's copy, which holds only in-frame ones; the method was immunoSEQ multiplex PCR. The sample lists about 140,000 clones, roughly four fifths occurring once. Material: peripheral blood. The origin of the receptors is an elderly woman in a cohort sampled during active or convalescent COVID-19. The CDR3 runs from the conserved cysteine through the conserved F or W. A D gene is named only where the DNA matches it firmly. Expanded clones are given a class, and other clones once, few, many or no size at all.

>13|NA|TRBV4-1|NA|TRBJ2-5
TGCGCCAGCAGCCAGGCGATTACGGGGACCCAGTACTTC
CASSQAITGTQYF
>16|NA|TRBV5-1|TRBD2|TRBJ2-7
TGCGCCAGCAGCTCCGGACTAGCGGGGGGGCCAGTCGAGCAGTACTTC
CASSSGLAGGPVEQYF
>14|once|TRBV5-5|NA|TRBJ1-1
TGTGCCAGCAGCCCCCAGACAAGCAACACTGAAGCTTTCTTT
CASSPQTSNTEAFF
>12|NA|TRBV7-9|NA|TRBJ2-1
TGTGCCAGCAGGCCCACAGGGAATGAGCAGTTCTTC
CASRPTGNEQFF
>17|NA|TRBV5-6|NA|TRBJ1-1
TGTGCCAGCAGCTTGGTTGCTGGGGCGGTGGGGAACACTGAAGCTTTCTTT
CASSLVAGAVGNTEAFF
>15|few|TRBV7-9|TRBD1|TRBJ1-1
TGTGCCAGCAGCCTTCAGGGGGCGAGAGACACTGAAGCTTTCTTT
CASSLQGARDTEAFF
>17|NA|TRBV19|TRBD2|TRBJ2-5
TGTGCCAGTAGTCCCCGGGAGGGTTTGGGGAGACAAGAGACCCAGTACTTC
CASSPREGLGRQETQYF
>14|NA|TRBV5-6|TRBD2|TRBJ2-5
TGTGCCAGCACCACTCTAGCGGGGCGAGCAACCCAGTACTTC
CASTTLAGRATQYF
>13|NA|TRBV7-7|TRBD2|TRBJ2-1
TGTGCCAGCAGCTTAGTAGGGAGGGGTGAGCAGTTCTTC
CASSLVGRGEQFF
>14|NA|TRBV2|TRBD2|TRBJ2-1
TGTGCCAGCAAAGGGACTAGCGGGGTAGATGAGCAGTTCTTC
CASKGTSGVDEQFF
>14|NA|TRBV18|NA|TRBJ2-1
TGTGCCAGCTCACCACCGACTCAATTCGATGAGCAGTTCTTC
CASSPPTQFDEQFF
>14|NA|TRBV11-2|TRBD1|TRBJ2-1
TGTGCCAGCAGCTTGACAGGGGTGGTTAGTGAGCAGTTCTTC
CASSLTGVVSEQFF
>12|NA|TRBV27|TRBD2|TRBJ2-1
TGTGCCAGCGGTCCGGCTAGCGGGCGGAGTCTCTTC
CASGPASGRSLF
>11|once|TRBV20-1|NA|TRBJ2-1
TGCAGTGCCACGCAACAGGTTTTCCAGTTCTTC
CSATQQVFQFF